These T cell receptor beta chains were read from a single sample in a study of blood T cell repertoires in COVID-19. Method: immunoSEQ multiplex PCR; TCRdb's copy keeps in-frame clones and lacks some. The sample includes about 160,000 clones, 89% seen only once; the top ten take approximately 3%. Specimen: peripheral blood. The receptor source for this set is a man aged 55-75 years with acute or convalescent COVID-19. Each CDR3 is given with its conserved first and last residue. A D gene is named only where the DNA matches it firmly.

d_call | j_call | v_call | cdr3_aa
- | TRBJ1-1 | TRBV5-1 | CASSAGRMNTEAFF
- | TRBJ1-1 | TRBV6-5 | CASRQGMNTEAFF
TRBD1 | TRBJ1-2 | TRBV11-2 | CASSPTQGAGYGYTF
TRBD1 | TRBJ2-7 | TRBV5-4 | CASSFGTALYEQYF
- | TRBJ1-4 | TRBV6-5 | CASSLTPTNEKLFF
TRBD2 | TRBJ2-3 | TRBV4-2 | CASSQSGVSDTQYF
- | TRBJ1-3 | TRBV9 | CASSPRGGGNTIYF
- | TRBJ1-1 | TRBV25-1 | CASSDRGRTEAFF
TRBD1 | TRBJ2-3 | TRBV24-1 | CATSDGGDRGPSTDTQYF
- | TRBJ2-7 | TRBV4-3 | CASSPVGAGESEQYF
TRBD2 | TRBJ2-1 | TRBV7-3 | CASSLSGASSYNEQFF
- | TRBJ1-2 | TRBV2 | CASSREQNYGYTF
- | TRBJ1-4 | TRBV7-8 | CASSFSGTSNEKLFF
TRBD1 | TRBJ1-6 | TRBV4-2 | CASSQDWRTGYSSYNSPLHF
- | TRBJ1-2 | TRBV5-6 | CASSLGRVEGYTF